At least ten counts were recorded for the clone carrying this T cell receptor beta chain. Its antigen is not identified. It was by quantitative 5'-RACE with molecular barcodes that TCR beta libraries were made. TCRdb re-derived calls from the 5' RACE reads in MiXCR, one entry per CDR3 protein. The repertoire holds about 440,000 distinct CDR3 sequences, with approximately 17% as singletons. The sample comes from a study of CD8 T cells in ankylosing spondylitis. The CDR3 is made up of 13 amino acids. Germline CDR1 is SEHNR and CDR2 is FQNEAQ (reference sequence). Between the trimmed V and J ends, which lost 2 bases and 4 bases, there was a span of 6 bases. Study-wide findings and caveats: Researchers reportedly found disease-linked clones significantly enriched in matched ankylosing spondylitis synovial fluid. The authors found the disease-linked clones to be CD8+ and relatively rare in peripheral blood. Some motif variants were previously reported in reactive arthritis synovial fluid and blood. A TCR beta motif of eight highly homologous variants appeared characteristic of ankylosing spondylitis blood.

The sequenced material came from blood, either unsorted or a sorted T cell fraction (not recorded which). The TCR comes from a male donor with ankylosing spondylitis. The V gene is TRBV7-9, the J gene TRBJ1-3; no clear D. CDR3 in amino acids: CASSLYSGNTIYF. CDR3 DNA sequence: TGTGCCAGCAGCTTATATTCGGGAAACACCATATATTTT. The full variable domain, rest sourced from reference TRBV7-9 and TRBJ1-3, is DTGVSQNPRHKITKRGQNVTFRCDPISEHNRLYWYRQTLGQGPEFLTYFQNEAQLEKSRLLSDRFSAERPKGSFSTLEIQRTEQGDSAMYLCASSLYSGNTIYFGEGSWLTVV.